Below, 17 T cell receptor beta chains from the same sample are listed, as sequenced in a study of T cells after somatic rescue of genetic block. TCRdb's table, derived via immunoSEQ multiplex PCR, lists solely in-frame clones and lacks some. The table lists about 88,000 clones, around 89% of them singletons. Sequenced material: peripheral blood mononuclear cells (PBMCs). These TCRs come from a young woman.

The rearrangement uses TRBV12-5 and TRBJ2-1; no clear D. The length of the CDR3 is 13 residues. V was cut by 4 bases and J by 6 bases, with 10 bases left in between. Germline assignment: CDR1 LGHNT and CDR2 FRNRAP. Written as DNA, the CDR3 is TGTGCTAGTGGTTCCCCGGCCGGCAATGAGCAGTTCTTC. Protein product: CASGSPAGNEQFF.

The chain links TRBV13 to TRBJ2-7; D is unresolved. With 1 base removed from V and 3 bases from J, the gap between germline ends came to 10 bases. This CDR3 is built from 14 residues. Germline lookup yields CDR1 PRHDT and CDR2 FYEKMQ (reference sequence). The CDR3 here is CASSLAGRIYEQYF. CDR3 coding DNA: TGTGCCAGCAGCTTAGCCGGCAGGATCTACGAGCAGTACTTC.

The V gene is TRBV5-1, the J gene TRBJ1-2; maybe TRBD1 (6 bases). Germline loops: CDR1 SGHRS, CDR2 YFSETQ. The CDR3 is 12 amino acids. The V end lost 1 base, the J end lost 7 bases, and 8 bases lay between the germline ends. The CDR3 protein is CASSLTGPGYTF. The CDR3 region has the DNA TGCGCCAGCAGCTTGACAGGGCCTGGCTACACCTTC.

CDR3 protein: CASSRLAGVRSTGELFF. The CDR3 bases are TGTGCCAGCAGCCGACTAGCGGGAGTCCGGAGCACCGGGGAGCTGTTTTTT. V and J are TRBV7-6 and TRBJ2-2, with TRBD2 matching over 12 bases. Germline trimming cut 5 bases from V and 4 bases from J; bases unmatched to any gene: 8. CDR3 size: 17 residues. Germline V gene data show CDR1 as SGHVS and CDR2 as FNYEAQ. Drawing the rest from reference TRBV7-6 and TRBJ2-2, the complete variable domain is GAGVSQSPRYKVTKRGQDVALRCDPISGHVSLYWYRQALGQGPEFLTYFNYEAQQDKSGLPNDRFSAERPEGSISTLTIQRTEQRDSAMYRCASSRLAGVRSTGELFFGEGSRLTVL.

The V call is TRBV7-8, the J call TRBJ2-1, with 8 bases identical to TRBD2. Germline V gene lookup returns CDR1 SGHVS and CDR2 FQNEAQ. This CDR3 is 15 amino acids long. V trimming: 5 bases; J trimming: 2 bases; junction bases outside the gene matches: 5. The CDR3 DNA is TGTGCCAGCAGCCCCCGGGGGGGGGCCTACAATGAGCAGTTCTTC. Translated: CASSPRGGAYNEQFF.

The gene calls are TRBV19 and TRBJ1-2, with 9 bases matching TRBD1. The CDR3 consists of 15 residues. Germline V gives CDR1 LNHDA, CDR2 SQIVND (reference sequence). The junction had 6 bases not matched to a gene; V was cut back by 5 bases and J by 2 bases. In DNA, the CDR3 is TGTGCCAGTAGTTCCGGGACAGGGCCCAACTATGGCTACACCTTC. Translated, it gives CASSSGTGPNYGYTF.

The rearrangement joins TRBV2 to TRBJ2-7; 8 bases agree with TRBD2. Trimming at V came to 5 bases and at J to 2 bases, leaving 8 bases not matched to a gene. Germline V gives CDR1 SNHLY, CDR2 FYNNEI. The CDR3 contains 15 residues. CDR3 residues: CASSLTSGLAYEQYF. The DNA for the CDR3 is TGTGCCAGCAGTCTTACTAGCGGCCTTGCCTACGAGCAGTACTTC.

This sequence joins TRBV19 and TRBJ1-2; D uncertain. Per germline, CDR1 LNHDA and CDR2 SQIVND (reference sequence). This CDR3 contains 11 residues. Trimming removed 6 bases at V and 3 bases at J, with 5 bases between. CDR3 in amino acids: CASRAYYGYTF. The CDR3 DNA follows: TGTGCCAGTAGGGCCTACTATGGCTACACCTTC.

The chain carries TRBV27 and TRBJ1-5; D unresolved. V lost 4 bases to trimming and J lost 0 bases, with 7 bases between them. The CDR3 is 14 residues long. The germline CDR1 and CDR2 sequences are MNHEY and SMNVEV (reference sequence). The chain's CDR3 is CASSSLGSNQPQHF. Written as DNA, the CDR3 is TGTGCCAGCAGTTCCTTGGGTAGCAATCAGCCCCAGCATTTT.

This rearrangement joins TRBV7-3 to TRBJ2-6; 9 bases agree with TRBD1. The CDR3 runs to 18 residues. CDR1 and CDR2 (germline): SGHTA, FQGTGA. Trimming took 4 bases from V and 0 from J; bases not matched to a gene: 7. The CDR3 sequence is CASSSGTGWVSGANVLTF. Written as DNA, the CDR3 is TGTGCCAGCAGCTCCGGGACAGGGTGGGTCTCTGGGGCCAACGTCCTGACTTTC.

V gene TRBV19 combines with J gene TRBJ2-5; a weak D match, TRBD1 (5 bases). The ends were cut back, 5 bases at V and 1 base at J, with 8 bases in the middle. Looked up from germline, CDR1 is LNHDA and CDR2 is SQIVND (reference sequence). The CDR3 spans 13 residues. The CDR3 nucleotides read TGTGCCAGTAGTCTCCAGGGCCAAGAGACCCAGTACTTC. It specifies CASSLQGQETQYF. Using reference TRBV19 and TRBJ2-5 for the parts outside the CDR3, the full variable domain is DGGITQSPKYLFRKEGQNVTLSCEQNLNHDAMYWYRQDPGQGLRLIYYSQIVNDFQKGDIAEGYSVSREKKESFPLTVTSAQKNPTAFYLCASSLQGQETQYFGPGTRLLVL.

The genes are TRBV27 and TRBJ2-6; D is undetermined. The CDR3 contains 17 residues. Germline loops: CDR1 MNHEY, CDR2 SMNVEV (reference sequence). V lost 3 bases and J 3 bases, leaving 15 bases between the germline ends. CDR3 loop: CASSLSRMSYGANVLTF. The CDR3 nucleotides are TGTGCCAGCAGTTTGTCTCGGATGTCTTATGGGGCCAACGTCCTGACTTTC.

The chain combines TRBV6-1 with TRBJ1-3; D remains ambiguous. The CDR3 consists of 14 residues. Trimming left V 4 bases short and J 0 bases short, with 7 bases between. CDR1 MNHNS and CDR2 SASEGT come from the germline V gene. The CDR3 loop is CASSGQRSGNTIYF. The CDR3 coding sequence is TGTGCCAGCAGTGGTCAGCGCTCTGGAAACACCATATATTTT.

This clone was picked up a small number of times. This rearrangement joins TRBV7-8 to TRBJ2-1, with 11 bases fitting TRBD2. Trimming took 1 base from V and 12 from J; bases not matched to a gene: 8. The CDR3 totals 15 residues. Germline assignment: CDR1 SGHVS and CDR2 FQNEAQ. CDR3 sequence (DNA): TGTGCCAGCAGCTTAGTGGGACTAGCGGCCTCCGGGCAGTTCTTC. The encoded protein is CASSLVGLAASGQFF.

This chain joins TRBV9 and TRBJ2-1, with 9 bases fitting TRBD1. Germline assignment: CDR1 SGDLS and CDR2 YYNGEE. This CDR3 comprises 16 residues. With V trimmed by 3 bases and J by 0 bases, 4 bases remained unmatched. Here the CDR3 reads CASSGGTGSSYNEQFF. CDR3 nucleotides: TGTGCCAGCAGCGGAGGGACAGGGAGCTCCTACAATGAGCAGTTCTTC.

The V call is TRBV18, the J call TRBJ1-3, with D perhaps matching TRBD1 (6 bases). In germline, CDR1 is KGHSH, CDR2 LQKENI. The CDR3 sequence is 17 residues long. V was shortened by 4 bases and J by 0 bases, with 16 bases between the two germline ends. The chain's CDR3 is CASSQRRGRHSGNTIYF. The CDR3 DNA is TGTGCCAGCTCACAAAGGCGGGGGCGACACTCTGGAAACACCATATATTTT.

This rearrangement joins TRBV18 to TRBJ1-1; a weak D match, TRBD1 (5 bases). V lost 2 bases and J lost 0, with 10 bases in between. Germline-derived CDR1 and CDR2 are KGHSH and LQKENI. This CDR3 contains 15 residues. Written as DNA, the CDR3 is TGTGCCAGCTCACCAATGGCAGGGCTGAACACTGAAGCTTTCTTT. This codes for CASSPMAGLNTEAFF.